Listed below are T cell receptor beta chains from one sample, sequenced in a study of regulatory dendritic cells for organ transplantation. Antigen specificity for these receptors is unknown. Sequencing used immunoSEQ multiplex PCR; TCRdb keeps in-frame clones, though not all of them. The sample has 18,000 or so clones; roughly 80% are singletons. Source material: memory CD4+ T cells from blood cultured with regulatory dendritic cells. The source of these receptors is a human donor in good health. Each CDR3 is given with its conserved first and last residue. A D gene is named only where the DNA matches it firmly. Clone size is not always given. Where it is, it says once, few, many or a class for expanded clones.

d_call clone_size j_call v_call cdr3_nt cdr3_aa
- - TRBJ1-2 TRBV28 TGTGCCAGCACCGATGGGGGGGAGCTCGGAAACTATGGCTACACCTTC CASTDGGELGNYGYTF
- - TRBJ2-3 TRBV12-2 TGTGCAAGTCGCTTACTAGCGGGGACGACAGATACGCAGTATTTT CASRLLAGTTDTQYF
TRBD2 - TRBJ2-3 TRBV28 TGTGCCAGCAGTTTCAGGCGGGGGAACACAGATACGCAGTATTTT CASSFRRGNTDTQYF
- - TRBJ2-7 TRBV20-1 TGCAGTGCTAGCGGGAAGTACGAGCAGTACTTC CSASGKYEQYF
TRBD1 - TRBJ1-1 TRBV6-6 TGTGCCAGCAGAAGACAGGGGGCAACTGAAGCTTTCTTT CASRRQGATEAFF
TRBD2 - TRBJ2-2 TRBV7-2 TGTGCCAGCAGCTTAGGCGGGAGACGCTCCGCCGGGGAGCTGTTTTTT CASSLGGRRSAGELFF
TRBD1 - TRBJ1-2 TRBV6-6 TGTGCCAGCACCCCGACAGGGGACTATGGCTACACCTTC CASTPTGDYGYTF
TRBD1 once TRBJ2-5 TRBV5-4 TGTGCCAGCAGCTCACTGACAGGGATGGAGACCCAGTACTTC CASSSLTGMETQYF
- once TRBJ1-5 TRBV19 TGTGCCAGTAGTATAGACAGGGTCCAGAATCAGCCCCAGCATTTT CASSIDRVQNQPQHF
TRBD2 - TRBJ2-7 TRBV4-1 TGCGCCAGCAGCCAAGTACGGACTAGCGGGATTTACTACGAGCAGTACTTC CASSQVRTSGIYYEQYF
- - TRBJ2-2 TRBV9 TGTGCCAGCAGCGTAGCTTCCTGGGGCGTGCTGTTTTTT CASSVASWGVLFF
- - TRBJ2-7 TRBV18 TGTGCCAGCTCACGAGGGTGGGGGGACGAGCAGTACTTC CASSRGWGDEQYF
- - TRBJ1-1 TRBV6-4 TGTGCCAGCAGTTATGAGGAGAACACTGAAGCTTTCTTT CASSYEENTEAFF
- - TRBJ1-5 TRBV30 TGTGCCTGGAGTGTCCCGTGGGGGTCTCAGCCCCAGCATTTT CAWSVPWGSQPQHF
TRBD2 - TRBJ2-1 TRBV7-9 TGTGCCAGCAGCGATAGCGGGGGTGGCAATGAGCAGTTCTTC CASSDSGGGNEQFF
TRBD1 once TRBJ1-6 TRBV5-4 TGTGCCAGCAGCCCCAGACAGGGAGGATCTTCACCCCTCCACTTT CASSPRQGGSSPLHF
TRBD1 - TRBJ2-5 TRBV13 TGTGCCAGCAGCATAAACAGGGGGCGCAAAGAGACCCAGTACTTC CASSINRGRKETQYF
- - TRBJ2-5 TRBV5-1 TGCGCCAGCAGCTTAGTGGGGGAAGAGACCCAGTACTTC CASSLVGEETQYF
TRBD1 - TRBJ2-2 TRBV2 TGTGCCAGCAGTCCACAGGGGGCGGGTACCGGGGAGCTGTTTTTT CASSPQGAGTGELFF
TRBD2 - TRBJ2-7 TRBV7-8 TGTGCCAGCAGCCTCGTAGAAGCGGGGGCGAAGGAGCAGTACTTC CASSLVEAGAKEQYF
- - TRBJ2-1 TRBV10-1 TGCGCCAGCAGTAGGGACTTGGAGGATGAGCAGTTCTTC CASSRDLEDEQFF
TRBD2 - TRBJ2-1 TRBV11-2 TGTGCCAGCACCGGGGAGGGGTTATTTCAATTCTTC CASTGEGLFQFF
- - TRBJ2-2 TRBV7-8 TGTGCCAGCAGCTTAGGTCGCACCGGGGAGCTGTTTTTT CASSLGRTGELFF
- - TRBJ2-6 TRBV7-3 TGTGCCAGCAGCCTAAGGGAAAACGGCTTCCTGACTTTC CASSLRENGFLTF
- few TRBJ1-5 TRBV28 TGTGCCAGCAGCAGGACCGTTAGCAATCAGCCCCAGCATTTT CASSRTVSNQPQHF
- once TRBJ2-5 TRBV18 TGTGCCAGCTCACCGAAGCCACAGCAGCAAGAGACCCAGTACTTC CASSPKPQQQETQYF